This T cell receptor beta chain was recovered during a study of blood T cells in healthy people across ages. A remark on this clonotype: Mismatch with germline at one junction end may stem from a read error.

With a J-beta primer mix and a sample-barcoded 5' primer, a second PCR ran about 6 to 11 cycles. TCRdb fed the 5' RACE reads into MiXCR, producing one record per CDR3 protein. The sample lists approximately 1.5 million distinct CDR3 sequences; about 32% were seen once. The CDR3 length is 15 residues. Germline values: CDR1 MNHEY, CDR2 SMNVEV (reference sequence). The rearrangement joins TRBV27 to TRBJ1-2, with D perhaps TRBD1 (6 bases). This clonotype was sampled from a woman aged 25 to 39 in good health. What was sequenced was blood. CDR3 protein: CAGSPSQGGHYGYTF. Written as DNA, the CDR3 is TGTGCCGGCAGTCCATCGCAAGGGGGACACTATGGCTACACCTTC.